What follows are 15 T cell receptor beta chains derived from one specimen sequenced in a study of blood T cell repertoires in COVID-19. Libraries were prepared by immunoSEQ multiplex PCR; TCRdb keeps only in-frame clonotypes and omits some of them. This sample yields over 130,000 clones, of which over 70% are seen a single time; over 9.5% belongs to the top ten. Input material: peripheral blood. The receptors here all came from a man between 60 and 70 years old with active or convalescent COVID-19.

The chain employs TRBV5-6 and TRBJ2-7; TRBD2 agrees at 10 bases. With 3 bases clipped from V and 2 bases from J, the junction kept 2 bases outside the gene matches. This CDR3 is built from 14 residues. CDR1 and CDR2 from the germline V gene are SGHDT and YYEEEE. CDR3 sequence reads: CASSSSGSTYEQYF. In nucleotides, the CDR3 is TGTGCCAGCAGCTCTAGCGGGAGCACCTACGAGCAGTACTTC.

The chain employs TRBV9 and TRBJ2-6, with D perhaps TRBD2 (5 bases). Germline CDR1 SGDLS, CDR2 YYNGEE. V was cut by 2 bases and J by 3 bases, with 9 bases left in between. CDR3 size: 15 residues. The CDR3, as DNA: TGTGCCAGCAGCGTCCTAGGGAGTGGGGCCAACGTCCTGACTTTC. Translation gives CASSVLGSGANVLTF. The whole variable domain, remainder taken from reference TRBV9 and TRBJ2-6, is DSGVTQTPKHLITATGQRVTLRCSPRSGDLSVYWYQQSLDQGLQFLIQYYNGEERAKGNILERFSAQQFPDLHSELNLSSLELGDSALYFCASSVLGSGANVLTFGAGSRLTVL.

In the case of this clone: At one boundary the junction diverges from the germline segment, which might be a read error. V gene TRBV7-7 combines with J gene TRBJ2-3; D perhaps matches TRBD1 (5 bases). The CDR3 runs 13 residues. Germline V CDR1 and CDR2: SSHAT, FNYEAQ (reference sequence). The CDR3 region has the DNA TGTGCTAGCAGCACCGGACACTCAGATACGCAGTATTTT. This codes for CASSTGHSDTQYF.

The V call is TRBV12-1, the J call TRBJ2-3; the D call in the table, TRBD2, was not verified against the DNA. TRBV12-1 constitutes a pseudogene. The CDR3 sequence is 20 residues long. CDR3 nucleotide sequence: TGTGCCAGCGCTTTCCGGGACTTACCAAGCGGGAGTTATCTGACAGATACGCAGTATTTT. Its translation: CASAFRDLPSGSYLTDTQYF.

This chain uses TRBV5-1 with TRBJ1-1; 7 bases fit TRBD1. The J segment lost 4 bases and the V segment lost 4 bases, leaving 7 bases of the junction unmatched. This CDR3 is 14 amino acids long. Per the germline V gene, CDR1 is SGHRS and CDR2 is YFSETQ. The CDR3 DNA reads as TGCGCCAGCAGCCCGGACAGGCCGGGCACTGAAGCTTTCTTT. This sequence encodes CASSPDRPGTEAFF.

V and J are TRBV5-1 and TRBJ2-3; D not resolved. Germline lookup yields CDR1 SGHRS and CDR2 YFSETQ. CDR3 size: 14 residues. V was cut by 4 bases and J by 6 bases, with 15 bases left in between. The CDR3 DNA reads as TGCGCCAGCAGCGACGGGTCCCCGGCGGATACGCAGTATTTT. The encoded protein is CASSDGSPADTQYF.

V gene TRBV9 combines with J gene TRBJ2-7; 9 bases line up with TRBD1. J was trimmed by 2 bases and V by 4 bases; bases with no gene match: 4. Germline loops: CDR1 SGDLS, CDR2 YYNGEE. This CDR3 spans 14 amino acids. CDR3 protein: CASSRQGVTYEQYF. CDR3 coding DNA: TGTGCCAGCAGCCGACAGGGGGTAACCTACGAGCAGTACTTC. Drawing the rest from reference TRBV9 and TRBJ2-7, the complete variable domain is DSGVTQTPKHLITATGQRVTLRCSPRSGDLSVYWYQQSLDQGLQFLIQYYNGEERAKGNILERFSAQQFPDLHSELNLSSLELGDSALYFCASSRQGVTYEQYFGPGTRLTVT.

The V gene is TRBV2, the J gene TRBJ2-7, with D unclear. The V end was cut by 6 bases, the J end by 6 bases, with 9 bases between. CDR3 length: 11 residues. Germline CDR1 SNHLY, CDR2 FYNNEI. The CDR3 DNA reads TGTGCCAGCAGACAATCCAGCGAGCAGTACTTC. Its protein is CASRQSSEQYF. Drawing the rest from reference TRBV2 and TRBJ2-7, the complete variable domain is EPEVTQTPSHQVTQMGQEVILRCVPISNHLYFYWYRQILGQKVEFLVSFYNNEISEKSEIFDDQFSVERPDGSNFTLKIRSTKLEDSAMYFCASRQSSEQYFGPGTRLTVT.

The J gene is TRBJ1-4, the V gene TRBV7-9, with 7 nucleotides matching TRBD1. CDR3 size: 19 residues. Trimming took 4 bases from V and 0 from J; bases not matched to a gene: 14. In germline, CDR1 is SEHNR, CDR2 FQNEAQ (reference sequence). CDR3 DNA: TGTGCCAGCAGCTATGGACTGGGGGACAGAGACGCAACTAATGAAAAACTGTTTTTT. It codes for CASSYGLGDRDATNEKLFF.

This sequence joins TRBV7-6 and TRBJ2-5; TRBD2 might be the D (6 bases). V was trimmed by 1 base and J by 4 bases, leaving 10 bases between them. CDR3 size: 14 residues. Germline CDR1 SGHVS, CDR2 FNYEAQ. As DNA, the CDR3 is TGTGCCAGCAGCTTAGAGGCGGGGCCAGAGACCCAGTACTTC. This gives the protein CASSLEAGPETQYF.

This chain uses TRBV6-5 with TRBJ2-4; D is possibly TRBD1 (6 bases). Germline V lookup: CDR1 MNHEY, CDR2 SVGAGI. With 5 bases removed from V and 8 bases from J, the gap between germline ends came to 16 bases. This CDR3 is built from 14 residues. The CDR3 is CASSPLQGIDIQYF. CDR3 in DNA: TGTGCCAGCAGTCCCCTCCAGGGGATTGACATTCAGTACTTC.

The chain links TRBV28 to TRBJ1-5; no firm D call. Germline CDR1 and CDR2: MDHEN and SYDVKM. There are 15 residues in the CDR3. With 6 bases removed from V and 0 bases from J, the gap between germline ends came to 12 bases. CDR3 DNA sequence: TGTGCCAGCAGATCTGCGGGAAATAGCAATCAGCCCCAGCATTTT. Translated, it gives CASRSAGNSNQPQHF.

This sequence joins TRBV29-1 and TRBJ1-1; D remains unclear. The CDR3 is 11 amino acids. Germline loops: CDR1 SQVTM, CDR2 ANQGSEA. V gave up 4 bases and J gave up 7 bases, with 10 bases separating them. The CDR3 coding sequence is TGCAGCGTTGTTATTACGGGTGAAGCTTTCTTT. Translation: CSVVITGEAFF.

The V and J genes are TRBV11-3 and TRBJ2-7; 7 bases line up with TRBD1. The germline V gene has CDR1 SGHNT and CDR2 YENEEA. Trimming took 1 base from V and 3 from J; bases not matched to a gene: 3. The CDR3 length is 14 residues. The CDR3 DNA follows: TGTGCCAGCAGCTTAGGAGGGGGCCTCTACGAGCAGTACTTC. This codes for CASSLGGGLYEQYF.

This clone was picked up one time. The rearrangement uses TRBV4-1 and TRBJ2-1; TRBD2 matches 8 bases. Germline assignment: CDR1 MGHRA and CDR2 YSYEKL. The CDR3 loop spans 20 amino acids. Trimming cost V 1 base and J 1 base; bases outside gene matches: 15. CDR3 bases: TGCGCCAGCAGCCAAGGGTCTCGAGGAGCGGGAGTTGGATCCTACAATGAGCAGTTCTTC. Protein sequence: CASSQGSRGAGVGSYNEQFF.